This T cell receptor (beta chain) was documented in a study of shared clonotypes between healthy human individuals. Study-level information: Aged 18 to 49, the donors were a couple of women and a few men. A donor's plate count was three for CD4 naive and three for CD4 memory; CD8 naive had two and CD8 memory one.

To make CD8 memory, CD45RO+ cells were put together with CCR7-negative CD45RA+ TemRA cells. In the original workflow: Junction-only sequences produced by ImmunoSEQ had no quality scores, so filtering differed. TCRdb's copy holds only in-frame clones and misses some; the assay was immunoSEQ multiplex PCR. For V, J and clone size, that table is used; D and trimming come from the DNA. The sample records approximately 400,000 clones, about 97% being singletons. This CDR3 contains 15 residues. Unmatched junction bases numbered 8, after V lost 10 bases and J lost 2 bases. The V gene's germline CDR1 is MNHEY and CDR2 SVGAGI.

The chain links TRBV6-5 to TRBJ2-7; 13 bases align to TRBD2. This receptor was obtained from a man between 25 and 39 years old in good health. Input material: memory CD8+ T cells sorted from blood. Subset meaning: CD45RO+ cells pooled with CCR7-negative TemRA cells. The CDR3: CATAQGLAGTYEQYF. The CDR3 DNA sequence: TGTGCCACCGCACAGGGACTAGCGGGAACCTACGAGCAGTACTTC.